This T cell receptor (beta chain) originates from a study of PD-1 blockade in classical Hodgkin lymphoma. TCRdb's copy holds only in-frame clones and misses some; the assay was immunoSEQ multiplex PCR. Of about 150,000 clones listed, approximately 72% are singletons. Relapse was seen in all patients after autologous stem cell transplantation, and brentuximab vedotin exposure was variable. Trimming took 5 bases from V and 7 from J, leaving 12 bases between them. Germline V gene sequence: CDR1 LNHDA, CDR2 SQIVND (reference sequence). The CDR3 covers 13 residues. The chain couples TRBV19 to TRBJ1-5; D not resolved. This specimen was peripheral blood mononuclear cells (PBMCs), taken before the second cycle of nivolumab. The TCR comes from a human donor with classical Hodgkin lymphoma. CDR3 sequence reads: CASSYPVGQPQHF. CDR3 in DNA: TGTGCCAGTAGTTACCCCGTTGGGCAGCCCCAGCATTTT. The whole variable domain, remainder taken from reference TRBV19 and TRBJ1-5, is DGGITQSPKYLFRKEGQNVTLSCEQNLNHDAMYWYRQDPGQGLRLIYYSQIVNDFQKGDIAEGYSVSREKKESFPLTVTSAQKNPTAFYLCASSYPVGQPQHFGDGTRLSIL.